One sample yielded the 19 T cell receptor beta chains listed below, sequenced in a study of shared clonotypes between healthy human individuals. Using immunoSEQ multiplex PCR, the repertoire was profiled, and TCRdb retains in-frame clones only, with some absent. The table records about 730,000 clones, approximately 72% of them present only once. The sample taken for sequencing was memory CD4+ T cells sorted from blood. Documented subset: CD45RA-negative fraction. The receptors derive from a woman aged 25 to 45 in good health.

The CDR3 sequence is CASRPVGANTGELFF. CDR3 in DNA: TGTGCCAGCCGTCCCGTGGGGGCGAACACCGGGGAGCTGTTTTTT. This sequence joins TRBV2 and TRBJ2-2, with D tentatively TRBD1 or TRBD2 (5 bases each). Trimming shortened V by 8 bases and J by 0 bases, and 13 bases separated the two germline ends. The CDR3 has 15 residues. The V gene's germline CDR1 is SNHLY and CDR2 FYNNEI.

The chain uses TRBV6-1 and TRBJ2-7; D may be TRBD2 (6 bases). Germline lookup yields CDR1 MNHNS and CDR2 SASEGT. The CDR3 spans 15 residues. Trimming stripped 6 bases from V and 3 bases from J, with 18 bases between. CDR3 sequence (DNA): TGTGCCAGCAGGGACGGGAGCCCCCCAGACTACGAGCAGTACTTC. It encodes CASRDGSPPDYEQYF.

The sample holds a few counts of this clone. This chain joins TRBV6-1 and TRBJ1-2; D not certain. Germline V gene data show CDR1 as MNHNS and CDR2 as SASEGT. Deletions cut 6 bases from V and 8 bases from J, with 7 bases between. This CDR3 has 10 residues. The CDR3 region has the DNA TGTGCCAGCAGACCGGAGGGCTACACCTTC. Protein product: CASRPEGYTF.

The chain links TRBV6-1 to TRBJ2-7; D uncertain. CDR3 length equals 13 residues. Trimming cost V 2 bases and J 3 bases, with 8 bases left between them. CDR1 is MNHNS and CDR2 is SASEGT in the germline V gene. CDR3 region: CASSERWSYEQYF. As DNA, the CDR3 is TGTGCCAGCAGTGAAAGGTGGAGCTACGAGCAGTACTTC.

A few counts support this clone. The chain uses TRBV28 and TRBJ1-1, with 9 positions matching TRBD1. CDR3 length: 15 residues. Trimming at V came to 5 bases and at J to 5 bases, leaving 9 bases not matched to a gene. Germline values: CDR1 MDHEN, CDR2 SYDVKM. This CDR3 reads CASSTSHRGQTEAFF. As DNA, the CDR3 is TGTGCCAGCAGTACTTCCCACAGGGGGCAAACTGAAGCTTTCTTT.

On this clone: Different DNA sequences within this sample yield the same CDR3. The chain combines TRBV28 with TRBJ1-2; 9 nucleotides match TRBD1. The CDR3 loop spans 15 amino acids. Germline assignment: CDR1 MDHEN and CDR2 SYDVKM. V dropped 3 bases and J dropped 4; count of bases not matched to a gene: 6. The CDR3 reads CASSFGTGGAYGYTF. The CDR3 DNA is TGTGCCAGCAGTTTTGGTACAGGGGGCGCCTATGGCTACACCTTC.

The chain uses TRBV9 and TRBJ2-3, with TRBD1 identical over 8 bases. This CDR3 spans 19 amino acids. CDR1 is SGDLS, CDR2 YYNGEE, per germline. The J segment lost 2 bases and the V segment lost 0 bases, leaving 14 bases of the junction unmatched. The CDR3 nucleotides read TGTGCCAGCAGCGTAGTAGGAGGGTACGGGACAGGATCCACAGATACGCAGTATTTT. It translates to CASSVVGGYGTGSTDTQYF.

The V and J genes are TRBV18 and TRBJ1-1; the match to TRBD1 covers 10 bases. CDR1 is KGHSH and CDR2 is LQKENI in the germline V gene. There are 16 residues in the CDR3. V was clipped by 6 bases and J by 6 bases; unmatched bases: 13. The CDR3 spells CASSPGQGVSSAEAFF. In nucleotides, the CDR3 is TGTGCCAGCTCTCCCGGACAGGGGGTGTCCTCCGCTGAAGCTTTCTTT.

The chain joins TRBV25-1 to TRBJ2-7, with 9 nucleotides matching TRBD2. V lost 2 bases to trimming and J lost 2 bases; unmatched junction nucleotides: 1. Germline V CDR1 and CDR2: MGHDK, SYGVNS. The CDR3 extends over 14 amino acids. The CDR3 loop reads CASSEVAGAYEQYF. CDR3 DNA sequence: TGTGCCAGCAGTGAAGTAGCGGGAGCCTACGAGCAGTACTTC.

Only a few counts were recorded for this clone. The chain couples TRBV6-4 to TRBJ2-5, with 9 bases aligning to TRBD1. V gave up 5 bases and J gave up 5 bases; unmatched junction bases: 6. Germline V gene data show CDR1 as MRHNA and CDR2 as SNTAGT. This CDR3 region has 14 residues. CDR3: CASSPGQGSETQYF. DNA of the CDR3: TGTGCCAGCAGTCCGGGACAGGGCTCGGAGACCCAGTACTTC.

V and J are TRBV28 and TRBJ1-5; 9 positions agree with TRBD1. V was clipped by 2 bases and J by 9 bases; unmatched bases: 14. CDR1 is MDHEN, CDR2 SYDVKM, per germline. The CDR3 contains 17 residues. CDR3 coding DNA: TGTGCCAGCAGTTTAAACCGAGTCACAGGGGGCAGGAGGCCCCAGCATTTT. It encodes CASSLNRVTGGRRPQHF.

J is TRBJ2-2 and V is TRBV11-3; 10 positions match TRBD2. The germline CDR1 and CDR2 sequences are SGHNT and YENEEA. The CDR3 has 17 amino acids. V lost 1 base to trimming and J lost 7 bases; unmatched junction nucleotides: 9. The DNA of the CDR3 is TGTGCCAGCAGCTTAGCCTCTAGCGGGAGATCGGTCGGGGAGCTGTTTTTT. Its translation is CASSLASSGRSVGELFF.

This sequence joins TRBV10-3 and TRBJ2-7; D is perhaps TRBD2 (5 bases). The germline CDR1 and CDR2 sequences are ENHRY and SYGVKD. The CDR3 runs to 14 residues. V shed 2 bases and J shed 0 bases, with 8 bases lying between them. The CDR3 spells CAISEGGHSYEQYF. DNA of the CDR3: TGTGCCATCAGTGAGGGCGGGCACTCCTACGAGCAGTACTTC.

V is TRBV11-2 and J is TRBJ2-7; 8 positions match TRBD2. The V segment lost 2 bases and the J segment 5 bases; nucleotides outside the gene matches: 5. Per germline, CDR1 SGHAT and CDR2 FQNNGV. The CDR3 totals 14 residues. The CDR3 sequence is CASSLPLAAHEQYF. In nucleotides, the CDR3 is TGTGCCAGCAGCTTACCACTAGCGGCCCACGAGCAGTACTTC.

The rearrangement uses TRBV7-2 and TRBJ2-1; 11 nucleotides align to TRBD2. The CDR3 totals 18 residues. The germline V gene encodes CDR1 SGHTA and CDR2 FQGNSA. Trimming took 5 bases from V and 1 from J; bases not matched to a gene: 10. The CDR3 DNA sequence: TGTGCCAGCAGCCCTGGACTAGCGGGCGACAATTCCTACAATGAGCAGTTCTTC. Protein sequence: CASSPGLAGDNSYNEQFF. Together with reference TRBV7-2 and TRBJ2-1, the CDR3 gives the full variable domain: GAGVSQSPSNKVTEKGKDVELRCDPISGHTALYWYRQSLGQGLEFLIYFQGNSAPDKSGLPSDRFSAERTGGSVSTLTIQRTQQEDSAVYLCASSPGLAGDNSYNEQFFGPGTRLTVL.

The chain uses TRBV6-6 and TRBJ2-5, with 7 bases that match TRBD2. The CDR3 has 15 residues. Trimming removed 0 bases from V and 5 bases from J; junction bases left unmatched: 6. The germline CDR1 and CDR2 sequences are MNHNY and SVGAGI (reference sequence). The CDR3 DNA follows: TGTGCCAGCAGTTACTCGAAGAGGGGAGGGGAGACCCAGTACTTC. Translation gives CASSYSKRGGETQYF.

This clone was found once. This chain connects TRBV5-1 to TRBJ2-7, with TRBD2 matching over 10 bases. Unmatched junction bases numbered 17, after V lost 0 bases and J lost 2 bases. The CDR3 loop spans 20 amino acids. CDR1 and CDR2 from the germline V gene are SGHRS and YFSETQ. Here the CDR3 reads CASSLASTSGYPPAPYEQYF. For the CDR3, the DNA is TGCGCCAGCAGCTTGGCCTCGACTAGCGGGTACCCCCCGGCCCCCTACGAGCAGTACTTC. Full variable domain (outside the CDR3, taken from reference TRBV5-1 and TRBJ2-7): KAGVTQTPRYLIKTRGQQVTLSCSPISGHRSVSWYQQTPGQGLQFLFEYFSETQRNKGNFPGRFSGRQFSNSRSEMNVSTLELGDSALYLCASSLASTSGYPPAPYEQYFGPGTRLTVT.

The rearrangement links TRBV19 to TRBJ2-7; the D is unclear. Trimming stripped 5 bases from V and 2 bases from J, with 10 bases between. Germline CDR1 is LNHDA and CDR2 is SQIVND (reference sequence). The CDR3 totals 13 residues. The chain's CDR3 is CASSSDYTYEQYF. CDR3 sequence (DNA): TGTGCCAGTAGTTCGGATTATACCTACGAGCAGTACTTC.

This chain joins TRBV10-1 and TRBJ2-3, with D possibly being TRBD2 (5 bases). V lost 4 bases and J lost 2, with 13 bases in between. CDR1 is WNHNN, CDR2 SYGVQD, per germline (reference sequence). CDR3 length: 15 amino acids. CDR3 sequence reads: CASSASSMDTDTQYF. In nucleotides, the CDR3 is TGCGCCAGCAGTGCTAGCAGTATGGACACAGATACGCAGTATTTT.